A single T cell receptor (beta chain) is shown here with its context. This sample is drawn from a study of cytomegalovirus exposure and HLA in healthy donors. The CDR3 is made up of 16 amino acids. Germline V gene data show CDR1 as SEHNR and CDR2 as FQNEAQ (reference sequence). With 2 bases removed from V and 5 bases from J, the gap between germline ends came to 15 bases. With 60 Vbeta and 13 Jbeta primers, the PCR was carried out. Clones were sequenced by immunoSEQ multiplex PCR, and TCRdb holds only the in-frame ones, with some missing. Its table lists tens of thousands of clones. Source material: PBMCs. The V and J genes are TRBV7-9 and TRBJ1-4, with D possibly TRBD1 on 5 matching bases. The source is a male donor in good health and CMV-seronegative. The chain's CDR3 is CASSLRRGEGNEKLFF. Written as DNA, the CDR3 is TGTGCCAGCAGCTTAAGGCGAGGGGAGGGGAATGAAAAACTGTTTTTT.